The rows below give T cell receptor beta chains drawn from one sample of a study of monozygotic twins with inflammatory bowel disease. After re-calling the 5' RACE reads, TCRdb lists one entry per CDR3 protein, DNA absent. This sample carries around 450,000 distinct CDR3 sequences, with 2.4% going to the ten biggest clones. The sample taken for sequencing was blood. These receptors were collected from a human donor with ulcerative colitis or Crohn's disease, or a healthy co-twin of an affected twin (not recorded which). Both conserved end residues are part of each CDR3. Fields, in order: J gene, V gene, CDR3 protein.

J: TRBJ1-5; V: TRBV7-9; CDR3: CASSLGGVSNQPQHF
J: TRBJ1-1; V: TRBV7-9; CDR3: CASSLGALGLEAFF
J: TRBJ1-1; V: TRBV5-1; CDR3: CASSLVWETGNTEAFF
J: TRBJ2-3; V: TRBV5-1; CDR3: CASSLAGPAVKITDTQYF
J: TRBJ1-4; V: TRBV11-2; CDR3: CASSFQPPTHRDRGQKLFF
J: TRBJ2-7; V: TRBV5-1; CDR3: CASSLGMPPREQYF
J: TRBJ1-1; V: TRBV7-9; CDR3: CASSSGTGFKAFF
J: TRBJ2-1; V: TRBV7-3; CDR3: CASSPQGGRYYNEQFF
J: TRBJ1-6; V: TRBV9; CDR3: CASSLGQGMSPLHF
J: TRBJ1-1; V: TRBV27; CDR3: CASREFGNTEAFF
J: TRBJ2-7; V: TRBV19; CDR3: CASSIVGYEQYF
J: TRBJ2-7; V: TRBV29-1; CDR3: CSVGLTASYEQYF
J: TRBJ1-5; V: TRBV6-1; CDR3: CASSEERVASQPQHF
J: TRBJ2-7; V: TRBV5-5; CDR3: CASSFPTRDASYEQYF
J: TRBJ1-5; V: TRBV2; CDR3: CASQNRFNQPQHF
J: TRBJ1-5; V: TRBV29-1; CDR3: CSVRQGAPNQPQHF
J: TRBJ2-6; V: TRBV5-1; CDR3: CASSSLISGANVLTF
J: TRBJ2-2; V: TRBV11-2; CDR3: CASSPTVYTGELFF
J: TRBJ1-1; V: TRBV6-5; CDR3: CASSYTTGGIEYTEAFF
J: TRBJ2-7; V: TRBV20-1; CDR3: CSARSELGTYEQYF
J: TRBJ2-2; V: TRBV19; CDR3: CASISIEDPTGELFF
J: TRBJ1-1; V: TRBV11-2; CDR3: CASWSNTEAFF
J: TRBJ2-7; V: TRBV7-9; CDR3: CASSLVVVAGDPYEQYF
J: TRBJ1-2; V: TRBV6-5; CDR3: CASSYERGGAYGYTF
J: TRBJ2-7; V: TRBV6-6; CDR3: CASSRSELSEQYF
J: TRBJ1-1; V: TRBV5-1; CDR3: CASRAGTNQPEAFF
J: TRBJ2-2; V: TRBV19; CDR3: CASSIIENTGELFF
J: TRBJ2-4; V: TRBV20-1; CDR3: CSASLAGAKNIQYF
J: TRBJ2-3; V: TRBV7-2; CDR3: CASSPSGVGTQYF
J: TRBJ1-2; V: TRBV6-2/TRBV6-3; CDR3: CASSRSGTPSRGYTF
J: TRBJ1-4; V: TRBV5-1; CDR3: CASSLTYTTATNEKLFF
J: TRBJ1-2; V: TRBV9; CDR3: CASSEGQASIYGYTF
J: TRBJ2-2; V: TRBV20-1; CDR3: CSARMLSGARTGELFF
J: TRBJ2-1; V: TRBV7-3; CDR3: CASSLGTWQHNEQFF
J: TRBJ2-3; V: TRBV30; CDR3: CAWTSGASTDTQYF
J: TRBJ1-2; V: TRBV5-1; CDR3: CASSLDNGARLYGYTF
J: TRBJ2-3; V: TRBV7-9; CDR3: CASSLFGFPDLDTQHF
J: TRBJ2-3; V: TRBV20-1; CDR3: CSAPGQLPRTDTQYF
J: TRBJ2-1; V: TRBV20-1; CDR3: CSTRVRAFYNEQFF
J: TRBJ1-4; V: TRBV20-1; CDR3: CSASATGGLVEKLFF